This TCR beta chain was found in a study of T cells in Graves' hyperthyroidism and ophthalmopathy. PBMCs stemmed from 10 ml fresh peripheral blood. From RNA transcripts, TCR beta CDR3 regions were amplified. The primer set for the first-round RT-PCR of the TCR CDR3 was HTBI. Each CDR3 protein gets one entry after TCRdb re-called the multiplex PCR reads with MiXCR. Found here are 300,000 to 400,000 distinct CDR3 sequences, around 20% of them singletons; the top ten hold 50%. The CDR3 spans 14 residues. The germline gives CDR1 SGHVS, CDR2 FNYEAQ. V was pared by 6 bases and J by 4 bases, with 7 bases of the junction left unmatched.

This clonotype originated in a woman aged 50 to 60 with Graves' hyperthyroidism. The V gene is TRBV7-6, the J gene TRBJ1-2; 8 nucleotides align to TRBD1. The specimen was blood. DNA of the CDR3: TGTGCCAGCAGTTCCCGGGACAGGTCCTATGGCTACACCTTC. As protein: CASSSRDRSYGYTF.